One and the same sample provided the 18 T cell receptor beta chains below, sequenced in a study of blood T cells in healthy people across ages. A J-beta primer mix and a sample-barcoded 5' primer were used in a second PCR of about 7 to 12 cycles. Using its own MiXCR run on the 5' RACE reads, TCRdb lists one record per CDR3 protein. Counted here are approximately 900,000 distinct CDR3 sequences, 25% to 30% occurring once; the ten biggest clones make up 10%. These data were likewise used in another study, on T cells of mothers and their children.

Sequencing was carried out using blood. These receptors were taken from a woman in her thirties or forties in good health.

This clonotype was recorded a few times. The V call is TRBV20-1, the J call TRBJ2-7; D is unresolved. CDR3 length: 14 residues. The germline V gene has CDR1 DFQATT and CDR2 SNEGSKA (reference sequence). The germline V and J ends were trimmed by 0 bases and 0 bases, with 9 bases remaining between them. CDR3 bases: TGCAGTGCTAGAGATTGGAAAAGCTCCTACGAGCAGTACTTC. It translates to CSARDWKSSYEQYF.

CDR3 bases: TGTGCCAGCAGCTTAAATCCCCCGCAGACCAACAATGAGCAGTTCTTC. Residues: CASSLNPPQTNNEQFF. This chain links TRBV7-2 with TRBJ2-1; D not resolved. CDR3 size: 16 residues. The V gene's germline CDR1 is SGHTA and CDR2 FQGNSA. Trimming pared 2 bases from V and 5 bases from J, leaving 16 bases between.

This clonotype was detected many times. The V and J genes are TRBV20-1 and TRBJ2-1, with 12 bases identical to TRBD2. The CDR3 consists of 19 residues. Germline V gives CDR1 DFQATT, CDR2 SNEGSKA (reference sequence). V shed 6 bases and J 0 bases; nucleotides not matched to a gene: 15. The CDR3 DNA reads TGCAGTGCCCCTTTGCCACTACTAGCGGGGGGTTACTCCTACAATGAGCAGTTCTTC. Protein sequence: CSAPLPLLAGGYSYNEQFF.

This chain uses TRBV5-1 with TRBJ2-7, with 8 bases aligning to TRBD1. The V and J ends lost 7 bases and 9 bases, in that order; junction bases with no gene match: 18. CDR1 SGHRS and CDR2 YFSETQ come from the germline V gene. The CDR3 totals 15 residues. The CDR3 DNA reads as TGCGCCAGCGCATGGGGCGGAACAGGGGGTCACGGGCAGTACTTC. Its translation: CASAWGGTGGHGQYF.

The chain couples TRBV28 to TRBJ2-4; D gene ambiguous. Matching the DNA end better, TRBJ2-7 makes the J call doubtful. The germline CDR1 and CDR2 sequences are MDHEN and SYDVKM. The CDR3 sequence is 12 residues long. This chain's CDR3 is CASSWVGYEQYF. The CDR3 nucleotides read TGTGCCAGCAGCTGGGTGGGGTACGAGCAGTACTTC.

On this clonotype: A read error may be the cause here, since a much bigger clone is one base away. This chain links TRBV15 with TRBJ2-7, with 8 bases lining up with TRBD2. The CDR3 extends over 15 amino acids. Germline V lookup: CDR1 LNHNV, CDR2 YYDKDF (reference sequence). The CDR3 spells CATSSPGGTSYKQYF. CDR3 DNA sequence: TGTGCCACCAGCTCACCGGGGGGGACCTCCTACAAGCAGTACTTC.

Regarding this clonotype: This may be a read error: a much more frequent sequence differs by one nucleotide. This rearrangement joins TRBV27 to TRBJ2-4; 9 nucleotides line up with TRBD1. Germline V gene data show CDR1 as MNHEY and CDR2 as SMNVEV (reference sequence). The CDR3 has 15 residues. V trimming: 4 bases; J trimming: 13 bases; junction bases outside the gene matches: 14. The CDR3 loop is CASSYVGQGSKEQYF. CDR3 DNA: TGTGCCAGCAGTTACGTTGGACAGGGGTCGAAGGAGCAGTACTTC.

This clonotype was observed a few times. This chain joins TRBV20-1 and TRBJ2-7; D uncertain. There are 13 residues in the CDR3. Germline CDR1 DFQATT, CDR2 SNEGSKA (reference sequence). V was trimmed by 3 bases and J by 2 bases, leaving 11 bases between them. CDR3 residues: CSARDGLTYEQYF. For the CDR3, the DNA is TGCAGTGCTAGGGACGGGTTGACCTACGAGCAGTACTTC.

In its sample, this clonotype was seen many times. The rearrangement links TRBV6-5 to TRBJ2-7; D is perhaps TRBD1 (6 bases). Trimming removed 7 bases from V and 0 bases from J, with 13 bases in between. There are 14 residues in the CDR3. Germline CDR1 is MNHEY and CDR2 is SVGAGI. The CDR3 DNA reads TGTGCCAGCACCCGGACAGAGAGCTCCTACGAGCAGTACTTC. It specifies CASTRTESSYEQYF.

The chain combines TRBV25-1 with TRBJ2-5; TRBD2 matches 7 bases. CDR3 size: 12 residues. The J segment lost 5 bases and the V segment lost 10 bases, leaving 7 bases of the junction unmatched. Germline values: CDR1 MGHDK, CDR2 SYGVNS. This CDR3 is CATSGVLETQYF. The CDR3, as DNA: TGTGCCACAAGCGGGGTTTTGGAGACCCAGTACTTC.

CDR3: CASSVGTGSTEAFF. CDR3 coding DNA: TGTGCCAGCAGCGTAGGAACAGGGAGCACTGAAGCTTTCTTT. The V and J genes are TRBV9 and TRBJ1-1; a possible D gene is TRBD1 (6 bases). Trimming stripped 0 bases from V and 4 bases from J, with 10 bases between. The CDR3 is 14 amino acids. Germline lookup yields CDR1 SGDLS and CDR2 YYNGEE.

The chain couples TRBV20-1 to TRBJ2-5; 7 bases fit TRBD2. V shed 3 bases, J shed 1 base, and the junction held 8 bases outside the gene matches. Germline-derived CDR1 and CDR2 are DFQATT and SNEGSKA (reference sequence). This CDR3 has 15 residues. The DNA for the CDR3 is TGCAGTGCTAGTGGGGTGACTAGCCTCCAAGAGACCCAGTACTTC. Amino acid sequence: CSASGVTSLQETQYF.

This clonotype was seen a handful of times. The gene calls are TRBV5-1 and TRBJ2-5, with unresolved D. The CDR3 is made up of 14 amino acids. Germline V lookup: CDR1 SGHRS, CDR2 YFSETQ. Trimming took 0 bases from V and 3 from J, leaving 9 bases between them. The CDR3 protein is CASSLAPEKETQYF. The CDR3 nucleotides are TGCGCCAGCAGCTTGGCTCCGGAGAAAGAGACCCAGTACTTC.

As for this clonotype: This sequence may be a read error, since a much larger clone differs from it by one base. This chain joins TRBV20-1 and TRBJ2-7, with D possibly matching TRBD1 (5 bases). CDR1 and CDR2 from the germline V gene are DFQATT and SNEGSKA (reference sequence). CDR3 length: 13 residues. Trimming removed 6 bases at V and 5 bases at J, with 17 bases between. The CDR3 DNA reads TGCAGTGCCTCCGGCAGGGCGTTCCACGAGCAGTACTTC. Residues: CSASGRAFHEQYF.

Comments on this clonotype: A junction boundary mismatches the germline segment, possibly from a read error. The rearrangement uses TRBV29-1 and TRBJ2-1; 7 nucleotides align to TRBD2. The CDR3 loop spans 13 amino acids. The germline CDR1 and CDR2 sequences are SQVTM and ANQGSEA. The CDR3 here is CSDEGRGESEQFF. CDR3 coding DNA: TGCAGCGATGAAGGACGGGGGGAGAGTGAGCAGTTCTTC.

This clonotype was observed a handful of times. DNA of the CDR3: TGCGCCAGCGGAAGGGGGAATTCCTACAATGAGCAGTTCTTC. As protein: CASGRGNSYNEQFF. This chain joins TRBV5-1 and TRBJ2-1; weak D call: TRBD1 (6 bases). Germline V gives CDR1 SGHRS, CDR2 YFSETQ. There are 14 residues in the CDR3. Deletions cut 7 bases from V and 1 base from J, with 12 bases between.

This chain connects TRBV5-1 to TRBJ2-7; TRBD2 agrees at 7 bases. The length of the CDR3 is 14 residues. Germline assignment: CDR1 SGHRS and CDR2 YFSETQ. After removal of 3 bases from V and 7 bases from J, the junction contained 10 bases not matched to a gene. The CDR3 reads CASSWVGGAEEQYF. The CDR3 coding sequence is TGCGCCAGCAGCTGGGTGGGAGGGGCAGAAGAGCAGTACTTC.

The table lists this clonotype with many counts. The chain recombines TRBV20-1 with TRBJ1-2; tentatively, D is TRBD1 (5 bases). This CDR3 contains 12 residues. Germline loops: CDR1 DFQATT, CDR2 SNEGSKA (reference sequence). Between the trimmed V and J ends, which lost 2 bases and 6 bases, there was a span of 10 bases. The CDR3 bases are TGCAGTGCTAGACCCGGACACGATGGCTACACCTTC. It yields the protein CSARPGHDGYTF.